The 11 T cell receptor beta chains reported below all come from one sample, sequenced in a study of shared clonotypes between healthy human individuals. Some clones are missing from TCRdb's copy, which holds only in-frame ones; the method was immunoSEQ multiplex PCR. The table shows roughly 400,000 clones, with approximately 96% occurring only once. The specimen was memory CD8+ T cells sorted from blood. The subset was: CD45RO+ cells pooled with CCR7-negative TemRA cells. The receptor source for this set is a man aged 25-45 years in good health.

CDR3 protein: CASSLKSGAKNIQYF. CDR3 in DNA: TGTGCCAGCAGCTTAAAGTCGGGGGCCAAAAACATTCAGTACTTC. The chain employs TRBV7-3 and TRBJ2-4, with D possibly TRBD2 on 5 matching bases. CDR3 size: 15 residues. CDR1 is SGHTA and CDR2 is FQGTGA in the germline V gene. The V gene lost 1 base and the J gene lost 1 base, with 8 bases spanning the gap.

The chain has TRBV5-4 and TRBJ2-2, with 12 bases identical to TRBD2. CDR3 length: 16 amino acids. Germline V lookup: CDR1 SGHNT, CDR2 YYREEE (reference sequence). The V gene end was trimmed by 4 bases and the J gene end by 3 bases; junction bases not matched to a gene: 4. The CDR3 coding sequence is TGTGCCAGCAGCCCCCCTAGCGGGAGGGACACCGGGGAGCTGTTTTTT. This translates into CASSPPSGRDTGELFF.

This clone occurred once. V and J are TRBV5-1 and TRBJ2-3, with D maybe TRBD1 (5 bases). V lost 4 bases and J lost 3, with 9 bases in between. The CDR3 is made up of 13 amino acids. Germline-derived CDR1 and CDR2 are SGHRS and YFSETQ. CDR3 bases: TGCGCCAGCAGCGCGGCAGGGACAGATACGCAGTATTTT. It encodes CASSAAGTDTQYF.

The chain couples TRBV6-6 to TRBJ1-1; a weak D match, TRBD1 (5 bases). The V gene lost 6 bases and the J gene lost 5 bases, with 13 bases spanning the gap. This CDR3 is 13 amino acids long. CDR1 is MNHNY, CDR2 SVGAGI, per germline (reference sequence). CDR3 nucleotide sequence: TGTGCCAGCAGCTTCGAGGGACGGACTGAAGCTTTCTTT. Its translation: CASSFEGRTEAFF.

The rearrangement uses TRBV6-1 and TRBJ2-1, with 8 bases that match TRBD2. V dropped 4 bases and J dropped 2; count of bases not matched to a gene: 7. The CDR3 covers 16 residues. Germline CDR1 reads MNHNS; CDR2 reads SASEGT. CDR3 loop: CASSANPGLAYNEQFF. The CDR3 bases are TGTGCCAGCAGTGCTAACCCGGGACTAGCCTACAATGAGCAGTTCTTC.

The V gene is TRBV28, the J gene TRBJ2-3; D is possibly TRBD1 or TRBD2 (5 bases each). Trimming took off 7 bases at V and 1 base at J, with 15 bases between the two ends. The CDR3 consists of 15 residues. Germline-derived CDR1 and CDR2 are MDHEN and SYDVKM. Written as DNA, the CDR3 is TGTGCCAGCAACGACGGGGCCAAAGGCACAGATACGCAGTATTTT. Protein sequence: CASNDGAKGTDTQYF.

The rearrangement links TRBV30 to TRBJ1-2, with TRBD1 as a possible D gene (6 bases). V was shortened by 1 base and J by 4 bases, with 16 bases between the two germline ends. Per the germline V gene, CDR1 is GTSNPN and CDR2 is SVGIG (reference sequence). CDR3 length: 15 amino acids. CDR3 sequence reads: CAWSGTGTHSYGYTF. CDR3 DNA sequence: TGTGCCTGGAGTGGCACAGGGACCCATAGCTATGGCTACACCTTC. The full variable domain, its missing parts supplied by reference TRBV30 and TRBJ1-2, is SQTIHQWPATLVQPVGSPLSLECTVEGTSNPNLYWYRQAAGRGLQLLFYSVGIGQISSEVPQNLSASRPQDRQFILSSKKLLLSDSGFYLCAWSGTGTHSYGYTFGSGTRLTVV.

The chain joins TRBV23-1 to TRBJ2-7; 10 nucleotides line up with TRBD2. TRBV23-1 is an open reading frame whose function is uncertain. The CDR3 contains 17 residues. V trimming: 3 bases; J trimming: 2 bases; junction bases outside the gene matches: 10. CDR3 amino acids: CASSHHTPLAGPYEQYF. The CDR3 DNA reads TGCGCCAGCAGTCACCACACCCCACTAGCGGGGCCCTACGAGCAGTACTTC.

The V and J genes are TRBV30 and TRBJ2-3; 9 positions agree with TRBD2. The CDR3 is 19 amino acids. V lost 2 bases, J lost 0 bases, and 15 bases stayed unmatched. CDR1 GTSNPN and CDR2 SVGIG come from the germline V gene (reference sequence). The DNA of the CDR3 is TGTGCCTGGAGTTCTCTCGGGCCTCCTCTAGCGGGAAGCACAGATACGCAGTATTTT. This sequence encodes CAWSSLGPPLAGSTDTQYF. The full variable domain, its missing parts supplied by reference TRBV30 and TRBJ2-3, is SQTIHQWPATLVQPVGSPLSLECTVEGTSNPNLYWYRQAAGRGLQLLFYSVGIGQISSEVPQNLSASRPQDRQFILSSKKLLLSDSGFYLCAWSSLGPPLAGSTDTQYFGPGTRLTVL.

The V gene is TRBV2, the J gene TRBJ2-7; TRBD1 matches at 11 bases. V shed 4 bases, J shed 3 bases, and the junction held 2 bases outside the gene matches. Germline-derived CDR1 and CDR2 are SNHLY and FYNNEI. The CDR3 extends over 14 amino acids. The CDR3 DNA sequence: TGTGCCAGCAGTGCGGGACAGGGGGGCTACGAGCAGTACTTC. Translated: CASSAGQGGYEQYF.

V is TRBV10-3 and J is TRBJ2-3, with 15 positions matching TRBD2. The J segment lost 1 base and the V segment lost 6 bases, leaving 8 bases of the junction unmatched. CDR1 is ENHRY and CDR2 is SYGVKD in the germline V gene. This CDR3 spans 18 amino acids. The CDR3: CAISGGLAGGPGTDTQYF. DNA for the CDR3: TGTGCCATCAGCGGAGGACTAGCGGGAGGGCCGGGCACAGATACGCAGTATTTT.